A selection of T cell receptor beta chains follows, all from one sample in a study of blood T cell repertoires in COVID-19. TCRdb's table, derived via immunoSEQ multiplex PCR, lists solely in-frame clones and lacks some. This table has 290,000 or so clones, 91% appearing once. Sequenced input: peripheral blood. The receptors were sampled from a young woman with COVID-19, enrolled during active disease. Each CDR3 is given without its conserved first and last residue. Fields, in order: V gene, clone size, J gene, CDR3 length, CDR3 protein. For some rows the clone size is stated as once, few or many, or as a class when expanded; others skip it.

v_gene: TRBV30
abundance: -
j_gene: TRBJ1-1
len: 9
CDR3aa: AWGLNTEAF

v_gene: TRBV4-1
abundance: -
j_gene: TRBJ2-7
len: 13
CDR3aa: ASSQGGQGAYEQY

v_gene: TRBV27
abundance: -
j_gene: TRBJ2-3
len: 14
CDR3aa: ASSSGLAGVTDTQY

v_gene: TRBV6-1
abundance: -
j_gene: TRBJ2-6
len: 14
CDR3aa: ASSEQGTTGANVLT

v_gene: TRBV29-1
abundance: -
j_gene: TRBJ2-1
len: 11
CDR3aa: SVEDESRVVQF

v_gene: TRBV28
abundance: -
j_gene: TRBJ2-7
len: 10
CDR3aa: ASSLSGYEQY

v_gene: TRBV28
abundance: once
j_gene: TRBJ2-7
len: 13
CDR3aa: ASREGQASSYEQY

v_gene: TRBV11-2
abundance: -
j_gene: TRBJ2-1
len: 14
CDR3aa: ASSYTGTSVYNEQF

v_gene: TRBV18
abundance: -
j_gene: TRBJ1-1
len: 13
CDR3aa: ASSPEGEENTEAF

v_gene: TRBV24-1
abundance: -
j_gene: TRBJ2-1
len: 10
CDR3aa: ATSDSGRVPF

v_gene: TRBV29-1
abundance: -
j_gene: TRBJ1-4
len: 10
CDR3aa: SVDLEDEKLF

v_gene: TRBV19
abundance: -
j_gene: TRBJ1-5
len: 15
CDR3aa: ASSPRPWDSFNQPQH

v_gene: TRBV6-6
abundance: -
j_gene: TRBJ2-2
len: 14
CDR3aa: ASSFPPGSNTGELF

v_gene: TRBV7-2
abundance: -
j_gene: TRBJ1-1
len: 13
CDR3aa: ASTITGVGDTEAF

v_gene: TRBV4-1
abundance: -
j_gene: TRBJ2-7
len: 14
CDR3aa: ASSQPTSGIPYEQY

v_gene: TRBV27
abundance: -
j_gene: TRBJ2-7
len: 14
CDR3aa: ASSRFGQGAVYEQY

v_gene: TRBV6-1
abundance: -
j_gene: TRBJ1-1
len: 13
CDR3aa: ASSEALKGGTEAF

v_gene: TRBV27
abundance: -
j_gene: TRBJ2-7
len: 12
CDR3aa: ASSLSQGAHEQY

v_gene: TRBV25-1
abundance: -
j_gene: TRBJ2-5
len: 11
CDR3aa: ARSLTAKETQY

v_gene: TRBV30
abundance: -
j_gene: TRBJ1-2
len: 12
CDR3aa: AWSGDSPPYGYT

v_gene: TRBV6-5
abundance: -
j_gene: TRBJ2-3
len: 11
CDR3aa: ASRGQGADTQY

v_gene: TRBV27
abundance: -
j_gene: TRBJ2-7
len: 13
CDR3aa: ASSPHRERIYEQY

v_gene: TRBV27
abundance: -
j_gene: TRBJ2-7
len: 11
CDR3aa: ASSTTGGHEQY

v_gene: TRBV19
abundance: -
j_gene: TRBJ1-4
len: 12
CDR3aa: ASSIGGDNEKLF

v_gene: TRBV6-5
abundance: few
j_gene: TRBJ1-3
len: 13
CDR3aa: ASSRPGNSGNTIY

v_gene: TRBV11-2
abundance: -
j_gene: TRBJ2-3
len: 12
CDR3aa: ASSPGQITDTQY

v_gene: TRBV5-4
abundance: -
j_gene: TRBJ2-7
len: 12
CDR3aa: ASSLWPTSYEQY

v_gene: TRBV28
abundance: -
j_gene: TRBJ1-3
len: 14
CDR3aa: ASSEPGGSSGNTIY

v_gene: TRBV3-1/TRBV3-2
abundance: -
j_gene: TRBJ1-6
len: 13
CDR3aa: ASSSQGSYNSPLH

v_gene: TRBV21-1
abundance: -
j_gene: TRBJ2-1
len: 14
CDR3aa: ASSNLPSGTYNEQF

v_gene: TRBV9
abundance: -
j_gene: TRBJ2-2
len: 14
CDR3aa: ASSPRGSGSTGELF

v_gene: TRBV7-5
abundance: -
j_gene: TRBJ1-6
len: 15
CDR3aa: VRSLGGPGAGNSPLH

v_gene: TRBV7-9
abundance: -
j_gene: TRBJ2-7
len: 12
CDR3aa: ASSLGGQGGEQY

v_gene: TRBV3-1/TRBV3-2
abundance: -
j_gene: TRBJ2-5
len: 11
CDR3aa: ASSGDSPGTQY

v_gene: TRBV19
abundance: -
j_gene: TRBJ1-5
len: 11
CDR3aa: ASSTSRDQPQH

v_gene: TRBV30
abundance: -
j_gene: TRBJ2-1
len: 14
CDR3aa: AWSGTSGSWDNEQF

v_gene: TRBV6-5
abundance: -
j_gene: TRBJ2-5
len: 13
CDR3aa: ASRHPFLPGETQY

v_gene: TRBV27
abundance: -
j_gene: TRBJ1-5
len: 12
CDR3aa: ASSSLTGVSPQH

v_gene: TRBV18
abundance: -
j_gene: TRBJ1-1
len: 12
CDR3aa: ASSRKGFDTEAF

v_gene: TRBV30
abundance: -
j_gene: TRBJ1-1
len: 10
CDR3aa: AWSGEDVGAF

v_gene: TRBV29-1
abundance: -
j_gene: TRBJ2-2
len: 12
CDR3aa: SVEGQGRTGELF

v_gene: TRBV5-1
abundance: -
j_gene: TRBJ1-4
len: 12
CDR3aa: ASSLQGGSEKLF

v_gene: TRBV2
abundance: -
j_gene: TRBJ2-7
len: 12
CDR3aa: ASKDRDRSYEQY

v_gene: TRBV10-1
abundance: -
j_gene: TRBJ1-6
len: 11
CDR3aa: ASSGDRSSPLH

v_gene: TRBV27
abundance: -
j_gene: TRBJ2-7
len: 11
CDR3aa: ASSWQGAAEQY

v_gene: TRBV18
abundance: -
j_gene: TRBJ2-7
len: 13
CDR3aa: ASSPLDRGAYEQY

v_gene: TRBV28
abundance: -
j_gene: TRBJ2-3
len: 13
CDR3aa: ASRLLAGTTDTQY

v_gene: TRBV28
abundance: -
j_gene: TRBJ1-6
len: 14
CDR3aa: ATRALSNSYNSPLH

v_gene: TRBV5-1
abundance: -
j_gene: TRBJ1-2
len: 14
CDR3aa: ASSLSARGLDYGYT

v_gene: TRBV7-9
abundance: few
j_gene: TRBJ2-5
len: 12
CDR3aa: ASSYSATQETQY

v_gene: TRBV5-4
abundance: -
j_gene: TRBJ2-2
len: 14
CDR3aa: ASSAGLGLNTGELF

v_gene: TRBV27
abundance: -
j_gene: TRBJ2-1
len: 12
CDR3aa: ASSPKRTYNEQF

v_gene: TRBV19
abundance: -
j_gene: TRBJ2-2
len: 10
CDR3aa: ASSTYTGELF

v_gene: TRBV27
abundance: -
j_gene: TRBJ2-1
len: 14
CDR3aa: ASSLFGTSGYNEQF